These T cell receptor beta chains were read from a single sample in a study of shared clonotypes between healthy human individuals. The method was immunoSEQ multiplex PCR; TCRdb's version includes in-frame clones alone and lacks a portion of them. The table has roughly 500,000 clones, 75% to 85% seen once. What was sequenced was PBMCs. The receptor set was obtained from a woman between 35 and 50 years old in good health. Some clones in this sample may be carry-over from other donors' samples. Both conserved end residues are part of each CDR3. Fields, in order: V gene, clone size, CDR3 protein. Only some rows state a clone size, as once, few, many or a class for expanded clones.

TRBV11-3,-,CASSPPLSETQYF
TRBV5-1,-,CASSSGVGDWESGTQYF
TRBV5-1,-,CASNAPGGDTQYF
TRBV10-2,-,CASRPGTGGVNTEAFF
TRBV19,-,CASTAAGGGGDTEAFF
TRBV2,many,CASSEGYVPRYTF
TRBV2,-,CASTSTTPQETQYF
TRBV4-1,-,CASSQQGQVNTEAFF
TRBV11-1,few,CASSLVNYRGEQYF
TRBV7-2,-,CASSPGLAETYEQYF
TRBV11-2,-,CASSKDRGLGYEQYF
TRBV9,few,CASSATVDTQYF
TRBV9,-,CASSDGTSLNEQFF
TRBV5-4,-,CASSLVTGSLSAFF
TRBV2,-,CASSEGLTSYEQYF
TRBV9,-,CASSAAGTRGSYEQYF
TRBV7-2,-,CASSLAGGRYNEQFF
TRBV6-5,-,CASKPDGSSGNTIYF
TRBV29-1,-,CSVEPPNTDTQYF
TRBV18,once,CASSPGQGRGGELFF
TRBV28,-,CASSLDKNIQYF
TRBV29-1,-,CSVEVHSGRAGEQYF
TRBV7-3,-,CASSSQLAFSYNEQFF
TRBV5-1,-,CASSFSGSIYEQYF
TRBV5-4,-,CASSPKGADNEQFF
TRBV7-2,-,CASSPAGGASYGYTF
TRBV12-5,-,CASGLVLAGTPLQTQYF
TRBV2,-,CASLDRGPSQYF
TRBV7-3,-,CASSSRGDPGTQYF
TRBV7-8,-,CASSFRTSGNTGELFF
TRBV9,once,CASSAGLGTEAFF
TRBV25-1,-,CASSESAGRKTYEQYF
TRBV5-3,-,CARSPNTGTSGRETGELFF
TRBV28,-,CASSLWQLGLAEQFF
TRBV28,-,CASSPGQGAWTFGSSEQYF
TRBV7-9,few,CASSPGGDRGRYEQYF
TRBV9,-,CASSVGQRAYEQYF
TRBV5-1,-,CASSLPGLVDEQYF
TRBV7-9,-,CASSLRWGSYEQYF
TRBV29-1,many,CSAGTGNTEAFF
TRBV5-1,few,CASSLVLAGGSDTQYF
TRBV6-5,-,CASKRGLAGAYEQYF
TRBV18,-,CASSLNHEQYF
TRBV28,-,CATERGGIDEQYF
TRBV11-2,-,CASSSYRGPSEQYF
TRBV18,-,CASSQDTNYGYTF
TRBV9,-,CASSPRGGLADTDTQYF
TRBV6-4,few,CASSERAGSYNEQFF
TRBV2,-,CASSGGPAWPTSNQPQHF
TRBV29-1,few,CSVDGYTF
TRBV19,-,CASSIDPATDTQYF
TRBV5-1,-,CASSLVAVASYEQYF
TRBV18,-,CASSPLDSEETQYF
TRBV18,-,CASSPLGPGMSNQPQHF
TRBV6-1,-,CASSDALVATQETQYF
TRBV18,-,CASSPPGGAGYTF
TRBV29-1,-,CSVGVSGGSYNEQFF
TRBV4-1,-,CASSRTLGVAKNIQYF
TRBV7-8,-,CASSAQPRVRGGYTF